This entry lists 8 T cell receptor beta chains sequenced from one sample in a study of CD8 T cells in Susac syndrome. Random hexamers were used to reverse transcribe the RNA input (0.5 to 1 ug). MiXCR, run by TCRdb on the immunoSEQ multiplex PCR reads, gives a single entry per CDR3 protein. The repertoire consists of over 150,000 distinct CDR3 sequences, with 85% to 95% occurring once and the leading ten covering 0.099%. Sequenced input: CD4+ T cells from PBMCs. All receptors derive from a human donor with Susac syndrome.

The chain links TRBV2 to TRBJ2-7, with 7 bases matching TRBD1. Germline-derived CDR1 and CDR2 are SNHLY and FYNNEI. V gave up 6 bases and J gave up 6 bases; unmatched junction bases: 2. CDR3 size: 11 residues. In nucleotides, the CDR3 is TGTGCCAGCAGGAACAGGGGCGAGCAGTACTTC. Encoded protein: CASRNRGEQYF.

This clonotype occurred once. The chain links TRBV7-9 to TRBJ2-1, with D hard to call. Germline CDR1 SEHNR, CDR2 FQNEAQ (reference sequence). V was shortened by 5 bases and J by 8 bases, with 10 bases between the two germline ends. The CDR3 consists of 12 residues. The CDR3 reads CASSRFQDEQFF. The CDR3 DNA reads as TGTGCCAGCAGCCGTTTTCAGGATGAGCAGTTCTTC.

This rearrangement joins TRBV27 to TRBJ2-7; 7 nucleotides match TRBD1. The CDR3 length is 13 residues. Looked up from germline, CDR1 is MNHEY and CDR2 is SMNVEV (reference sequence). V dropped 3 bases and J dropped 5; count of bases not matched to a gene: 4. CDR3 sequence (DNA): TGTGCCAGCAGTTTGTCCGGGACAGACGAGCAGTACTTC. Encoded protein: CASSLSGTDEQYF.

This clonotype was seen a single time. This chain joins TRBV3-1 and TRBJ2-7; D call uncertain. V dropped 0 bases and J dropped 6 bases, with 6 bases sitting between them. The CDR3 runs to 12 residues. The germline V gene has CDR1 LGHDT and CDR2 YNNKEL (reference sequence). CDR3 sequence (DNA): TGTGCCAGCAGCCAAGATGCAAGCGAGCAGTACTTC. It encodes CASSQDASEQYF.

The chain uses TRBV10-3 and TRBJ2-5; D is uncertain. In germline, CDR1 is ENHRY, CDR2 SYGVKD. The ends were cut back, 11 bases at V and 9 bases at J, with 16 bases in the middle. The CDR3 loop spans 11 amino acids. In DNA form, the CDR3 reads TGTGCCCCCCGGACCCAAGGAGCCCAGTACTTC. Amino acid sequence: CAPRTQGAQYF.

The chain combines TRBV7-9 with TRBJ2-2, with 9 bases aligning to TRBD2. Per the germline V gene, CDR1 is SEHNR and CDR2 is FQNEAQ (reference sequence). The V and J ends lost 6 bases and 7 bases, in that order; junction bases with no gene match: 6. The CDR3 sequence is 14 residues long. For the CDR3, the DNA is TGTGCCAGCAGGGTTCCTAGCGGGATCGGGGAGCTGTTTTTT. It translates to CASRVPSGIGELFF.

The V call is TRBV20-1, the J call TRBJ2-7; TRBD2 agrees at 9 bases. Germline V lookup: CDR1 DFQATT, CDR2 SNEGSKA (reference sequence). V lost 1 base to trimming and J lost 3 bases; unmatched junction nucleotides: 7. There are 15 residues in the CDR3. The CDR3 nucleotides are TGCAGTGCTAGAGGTTTTAGCGGGGGTGACTACGAGCAGTACTTC. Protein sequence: CSARGFSGGDYEQYF.

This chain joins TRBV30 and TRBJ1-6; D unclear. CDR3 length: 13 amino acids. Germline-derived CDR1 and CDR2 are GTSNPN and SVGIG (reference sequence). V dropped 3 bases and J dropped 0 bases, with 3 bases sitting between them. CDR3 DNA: TGTGCCTGGAGGAGCTCCTATAATTCACCCCTCCACTTT. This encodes CAWRSSYNSPLHF.